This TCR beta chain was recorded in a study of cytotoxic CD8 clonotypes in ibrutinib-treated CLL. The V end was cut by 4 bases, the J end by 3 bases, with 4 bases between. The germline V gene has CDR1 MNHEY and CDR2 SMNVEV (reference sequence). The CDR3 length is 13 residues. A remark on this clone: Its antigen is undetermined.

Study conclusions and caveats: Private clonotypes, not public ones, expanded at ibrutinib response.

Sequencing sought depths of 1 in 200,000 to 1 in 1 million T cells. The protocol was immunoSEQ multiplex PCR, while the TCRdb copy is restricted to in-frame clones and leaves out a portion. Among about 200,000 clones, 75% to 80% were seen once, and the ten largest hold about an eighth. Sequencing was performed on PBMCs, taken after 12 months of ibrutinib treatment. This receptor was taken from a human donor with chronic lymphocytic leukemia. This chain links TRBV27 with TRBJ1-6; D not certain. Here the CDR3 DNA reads TGTGCCAGCAGTTCGCTCTATAATTCACCCCTCCACTTT. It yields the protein CASSSLYNSPLHF.